The TCR beta chain described here comes from a study of blood T cell repertoires in COVID-19. The overall study: Donors in the United States, Italy and Spain gave samples during acute or convalescent COVID-19. Sample material is recorded as cDNA or gDNA derived from T cells, B-cell-depleted T cells, or PBMCs.

CDR3 length equals 14 residues. Trimming took 5 bases from V and 4 from J, leaving 11 bases between them. From germline, CDR1 is SGHTA and CDR2 FQGTGA. As originally analysed: Amplification of reference gene primers provided the estimated nucleated cell counts. Some clones are missing from TCRdb's copy, which holds only in-frame ones; the method was immunoSEQ multiplex PCR. V, J and clone size reflect that table, while D and trimming were determined from the DNA. Of approximately 31,000 clones listed, over 90% were seen once; the top ten hold about 0.9%. This clone appeared a single time. Sequencing was performed on peripheral blood. The TCR originated in a male donor with active COVID-19. The J gene is TRBJ2-2, the V gene TRBV7-3; maybe TRBD2 (6 bases). CDR3 loop: CASSAGTPTGELFF. CDR3 sequence (DNA): TGTGCCAGCAGCGCCGGGACTCCCACCGGGGAGCTGTTTTTT.